The 21 T cell receptor beta chains in this list originate from one sample, sequenced in a study of shared clonotypes between healthy human individuals. The table came from immunoSEQ multiplex PCR; TCRdb's copy has only in-frame clones and leaves some out. Of millions of clones listed, approximately 90% are singletons. The sample comprised naive CD4+ T cells sorted from blood. Stated subset: CD45RA+ positively selected. The source of these receptors is a man between 18 and 29 years old in good health.

The CDR3 sequence: CASSLGRTDEKLFF. The CDR3, as DNA: TGTGCCAGCAGCTTAGGCCGGACCGACGAAAAACTGTTTTTT. The chain recombines TRBV11-2 with TRBJ1-4; D is uncertain. Trimming removed 1 base at V and 8 bases at J, with 11 bases between. This CDR3 has 14 residues. In germline, CDR1 is SGHAT, CDR2 FQNNGV.

The chain recombines TRBV19 with TRBJ2-7; TRBD2 is a possible D gene (6 bases). Trimming cost V 4 bases and J 0 bases, with 10 bases left between them. The CDR3 loop spans 14 amino acids. Looked up from germline, CDR1 is LNHDA and CDR2 is SQIVND (reference sequence). The CDR3: CASSTTAGSYEQYF. The CDR3 DNA follows: TGTGCCAGTAGTACGACAGCGGGCTCCTACGAGCAGTACTTC.

The rearrangement uses TRBV21-1 and TRBJ2-3. TRBV21-1 is deemed a pseudogene. The CDR3 is 12 amino acids. The CDR3 sequence: CASSTRADTQYF. The CDR3 DNA is TGTGCCAGCAGCACAAGGGCAGATACGCAGTATTTT.

The chain is built from TRBV30 and TRBJ1-5, with a tentative D call TRBD1 (5 bases). Germline assignment: CDR1 GTSNPN and CDR2 SVGIG (reference sequence). The CDR3 consists of 15 residues. Trimming cost V 2 bases and J 0 bases, with 11 bases left between them. This CDR3 reads CAWSRDGYSNQPQHF. CDR3 DNA: TGTGCCTGGAGTAGGGACGGTTATAGCAATCAGCCCCAGCATTTT.

This chain connects TRBV15 to TRBJ1-1; TRBD1 matches 9 bases. J was trimmed by 3 bases and V by 4 bases; bases with no gene match: 12. CDR3 size: 17 residues. The germline V gene encodes CDR1 LNHNV and CDR2 YYDKDF (reference sequence). The CDR3 DNA follows: TGTGCCACCAGCATAGGGACAGGGTTAAGTGAGGACACTGAAGCTTTCTTT. Protein product: CATSIGTGLSEDTEAFF.

Of note for this clone: The same CDR3 arises from other DNA sequences in this sample as well. The rearrangement joins TRBV18 to TRBJ2-5, with 7 bases aligning to TRBD1. With V trimmed by 0 bases and J by 2 bases, 3 bases remained unmatched. CDR1 KGHSH and CDR2 LQKENI come from the germline V gene. CDR3 length equals 15 residues. CDR3 region: CASSPPGQAQETQYF. CDR3 DNA: TGTGCCAGCTCACCACCCGGACAGGCACAAGAGACCCAGTACTTC.

Comment on this clone: Different DNA sequences within this sample yield the same CDR3. This chain uses TRBV15 with TRBJ1-4; no clear D gene. There are 14 residues in the CDR3. From germline, CDR1 is LNHNV and CDR2 YYDKDF (reference sequence). Trimming took 3 bases from V and 1 from J, leaving 6 bases between them. The chain's CDR3 is CATSRGRTNEKLFF. CDR3 in DNA: TGTGCCACCAGCAGGGGAAGAACTAATGAAAAACTGTTTTTT.

The V and J genes are TRBV18 and TRBJ2-7, with TRBD2 matching over 14 bases. CDR1 and CDR2 (germline): KGHSH, LQKENI. There are 16 residues in the CDR3. V trimming: 4 bases; J trimming: 6 bases; junction bases outside the gene matches: 8. Written as DNA, the CDR3 is TGTGCCAGCTCACGGCCGGGACTAGCGGGAGAGTTCGAGCAGTACTTC. The encoded protein is CASSRPGLAGEFEQYF.

On this clone itself: Other DNA sequences in this specimen translate into the identical CDR3. V usage is TRBV18 and J usage is TRBJ1-4; D possibly corresponds to TRBD1 (5 bases). Trimming stripped 0 bases from V and 7 bases from J, with 6 bases between. Germline assignment: CDR1 KGHSH and CDR2 LQKENI. The CDR3 spans 13 residues. The CDR3 region is CASSPPGGEKLFF. The CDR3 nucleotides read TGTGCCAGCTCACCACCCGGGGGTGAAAAACTGTTTTTT. The full variable domain, completed using reference TRBV18 and TRBJ1-4, is NAGVMQNPRHLVRRRGQEARLRCSPMKGHSHVYWYRQLPEEGLKFMVYLQKENIIDESGMPKERFSAEFPKEGPSILRIQQVVRGDSAAYFCASSPPGGEKLFFGSGTQLSVL.

The chain recombines TRBV5-4 with TRBJ2-7; 7 positions match TRBD1. The CDR3 runs 13 residues. The trim removed 5 bases at V and 0 bases at J, leaving 2 bases unmatched. CDR1 is SGHNT, CDR2 YYREEE, per germline (reference sequence). CDR3 amino acids: CASRGQVSYEQYF. CDR3 bases: TGTGCCAGCAGAGGACAGGTCTCCTACGAGCAGTACTTC. The whole variable domain, remainder taken from reference TRBV5-4 and TRBJ2-7, is ETGVTQSPTHLIKTRGQQVTLRCSSQSGHNTVSWYQQALGQGPQFIFQYYREEENGRGNFPPRFSGLQFPNYSSELNVNALELDDSALYLCASRGQVSYEQYFGPGTRLTVT.

The rearrangement joins TRBV19 to TRBJ2-1; TRBD1 agrees at 9 bases. The length of the CDR3 is 15 residues. Germline lookup yields CDR1 LNHDA and CDR2 SQIVND (reference sequence). V shed 5 bases, J shed 7 bases, and the junction held 9 bases outside the gene matches. CDR3 amino acids: CASSSDRGPWNEQFF. CDR3 nucleotides: TGTGCCAGTAGTTCGGACAGGGGACCGTGGAATGAGCAGTTCTTC.

The chain carries TRBV7-2 and TRBJ2-3; 8 bases agree with TRBD1. Germline CDR1 and CDR2: SGHTA and FQGNSA. J was trimmed by 0 bases and V by 5 bases; bases with no gene match: 4. The CDR3 consists of 15 residues. DNA for the CDR3: TGTGCCAGCAGCCGGACAGGGTCTAGCACAGATACGCAGTATTTT. Its protein product is CASSRTGSSTDTQYF.

The chain uses TRBV19 and TRBJ2-7; TRBD2 is a possible D gene (5 bases). The length of the CDR3 is 14 residues. Germline V gene lookup returns CDR1 LNHDA and CDR2 SQIVND (reference sequence). Trimming took off 4 bases at V and 0 bases at J, with 10 bases between the two ends. CDR3 amino acids: CASSKRGSSYEQYF. The DNA for the CDR3 is TGTGCCAGTAGTAAGAGAGGGAGCTCCTACGAGCAGTACTTC.

The DNA for the CDR3 is TGTGCCAGCAGGGGGGCCGTCGTTCTATCTGGAAACACCATATATTTT. Translation: CASRGAVVLSGNTIYF. V is TRBV2 and J is TRBJ1-3, with a possible D match to TRBD1 (6 bases). This CDR3 has 16 amino acids. With 6 bases removed from V and 1 base from J, the gap between germline ends came to 16 bases. CDR1 SNHLY and CDR2 FYNNEI come from the germline V gene.

J is TRBJ2-5 and V is TRBV10-3; D is unresolved. Germline lookup yields CDR1 ENHRY and CDR2 SYGVKD. Trimming pared 10 bases from V and 1 base from J, leaving 13 bases between. The CDR3 consists of 13 residues. This chain's CDR3 is CATHPGSQETQYF. The CDR3 coding sequence is TGTGCCACCCACCCAGGATCCCAAGAGACCCAGTACTTC.

This clone was recorded a few times. This chain links TRBV10-3 with TRBJ1-4, with D perhaps TRBD1 (5 bases). There are 14 residues in the CDR3. Germline V CDR1 and CDR2: ENHRY, SYGVKD. V shed 3 bases and J shed 7 bases, with 12 bases lying between them. The CDR3 protein is CAISDGGYGEKLFF. CDR3 nucleotides: TGTGCCATCAGTGACGGGGGGTACGGTGAAAAACTGTTTTTT.

The chain couples TRBV6-6 to TRBJ1-1; no clear D gene. Germline assignment: CDR1 MNHNY and CDR2 SVGAGI (reference sequence). The CDR3 runs 15 residues. Trimming stripped 6 bases from V and 3 bases from J, with 17 bases between. This CDR3 reads CASRNPDVGDTEAFF. CDR3 coding DNA: TGTGCCAGCAGGAACCCCGATGTTGGTGACACTGAAGCTTTCTTT.

Worth noting for this clone: The same CDR3 can be traced to other DNA sequences in this sample. The gene calls are TRBV7-8 and TRBJ2-7; D not certain. Looked up from germline, CDR1 is SGHVS and CDR2 is FQNEAQ. The CDR3 runs 14 residues. Trimming left V 1 base short and J 0 bases short, with 7 bases between. CDR3: CASSLGPPSYEQYF. Here the CDR3 DNA reads TGTGCCAGCAGCTTAGGTCCTCCCTCCTACGAGCAGTACTTC.

The CDR3: CASSFGVSGIYTEAFF. As DNA, the CDR3 is TGTGCCAGCAGCTTTGGGGTTAGTGGGATCTACACTGAAGCTTTCTTT. The chain links TRBV11-2 to TRBJ1-1; D uncertain. Germline V gives CDR1 SGHAT, CDR2 FQNNGV. The CDR3 has 16 amino acids. Trimming removed 3 bases at V and 3 bases at J, with 17 bases between.

The rearrangement links TRBV25-1 to TRBJ2-6; D unresolved. V dropped 1 base and J dropped 0 bases, with 10 bases sitting between them. The CDR3 is 17 amino acids. Germline-derived CDR1 and CDR2 are MGHDK and SYGVNS. The CDR3 loop is CASSESESPSGANVLTF. The CDR3 DNA sequence: TGTGCCAGCAGTGAATCGGAATCGCCCTCTGGGGCCAACGTCCTGACTTTC.

The J gene is TRBJ2-1, the V gene TRBV9; TRBD2 is a possible D gene (7 bases). This CDR3 region has 14 residues. Germline V lookup: CDR1 SGDLS, CDR2 YYNGEE. V lost 3 bases and J lost 3, with 10 bases in between. This chain's CDR3 is CASSGGGHYNEQFF. The DNA of the CDR3 is TGTGCCAGCAGCGGCGGGGGCCACTACAATGAGCAGTTCTTC.